This TCR beta chain was sequenced in a study of vaccination effects on CD4 cells after COVID-19. The CDR3 runs 14 residues. V was pared by 4 bases and J by 0 bases, with 9 bases between. The germline gives CDR1 SGHRS, CDR2 YFSETQ. ViraFEST expansion of antigen-specific CD4+ T cells with viral peptide pools preceded sequencing. The authors isolated CD4+ T cells after more than eight days of culture. The healthy vaccine recipients, who had no prior SARS-CoV-2 infection, showed negative nucleocapsid antibodies. In culture with approximately 10 IU/ml IL-2 and about 10 ug/ml peptides, PBMC were grown at two million per well. Only one count was recorded for this clone. Its cognate antigen is unknown. Method: immunoSEQ multiplex PCR; TCRdb's copy keeps in-frame clones and lacks some. The sample lists 55,000 to 75,000 clones; around 76% were seen once.

The receptor's source is a human donor who received a COVID-19 vaccine. The sequences come from CD4+ T cells from PBMCs cultured with HCoV-OC43 spike peptides, collected before COVID-19 vaccination. As for subset: HCoV-OC43 spike overlapping peptide pool stimulation. The chain uses TRBV5-1 and TRBJ2-3; the D is unclear. The CDR3 DNA reads as TGCGCCAGCAGCCTGGACGCTAGCACAGATACGCAGTATTTT. This translates into CASSLDASTDTQYF. Using reference TRBV5-1 and TRBJ2-3 for the parts outside the CDR3, the full variable domain is KAGVTQTPRYLIKTRGQQVTLSCSPISGHRSVSWYQQTPGQGLQFLFEYFSETQRNKGNFPGRFSGRQFSNSRSEMNVSTLELGDSALYLCASSLDASTDTQYFGPGTRLTVL.